This is a list of T cell receptor beta chains from one sample in a study of T-cell memory formation after mild COVID-19. Via MiXCR, TCRdb re-called the 5' RACE reads, giving one row per CDR3 protein. Of around 310,000 distinct CDR3 sequences detected, under 25% appear once; the ten largest clones hold 21%. The specimen sequenced was PBMCs or a T cell subset sorted from them (not recorded which). These receptor sequences come from a young man who had mild COVID-19 (a few samples of this study predate the infection). Cell type and time point are not known. The CDR3 runs from the conserved cysteine through the conserved F or W. Fields, in order: J gene, D gene, V gene, CDR3 protein. D genes are given only for firm matches.

>TRBJ1-2|NA|TRBV7-9
CASSLGGAGSNYGYTF
>TRBJ2-1|NA|TRBV7-2
CASWGSGYNEQFF
>TRBJ1-1|NA|TRBV30
CASPTASNTEAFF
>TRBJ2-3|TRBD2|TRBV7-9
CASSSGGDSGADTQYF
>TRBJ2-7|TRBD1|TRBV5-1
CASSTGQGLVGDEQYF
>TRBJ2-1|NA|TRBV5-1
CASSSGEPAYNEQFF
>TRBJ1-2|NA|TRBV27
CASSLQGTLNYGYTF
>TRBJ1-1|NA|TRBV20-1
CSADEAGGQGEAFF
>TRBJ2-2|NA|TRBV7-9
CASSFAPRGTGELFF
>TRBJ1-4|NA|TRBV7-9
CASSSTDEKLFF
>TRBJ2-1|NA|TRBV20-1
CSARDGRVISNEQFF
>TRBJ1-2|NA|TRBV7-9
CASSLVEGVDGYTF
>TRBJ1-5|NA|TRBV6-2/TRBV6-3
CASSPIPTRGVYQPQHF
>TRBJ2-7|NA|TRBV12-3/TRBV12-4
CASTLNGYEQYF
>TRBJ1-1|NA|TRBV20-1
CSARGGAMNTEAFF